This TCR beta chain is from a study of blood T cell repertoires in COVID-19. The germline gives CDR1 SGHRS, CDR2 YFSETQ. The CDR3 runs 14 residues. V lost 0 bases to trimming and J lost 0 bases, with 7 bases between them. Original processing methods: Amplified reference gene primers provided the basis for estimating nucleated cell counts. Method: immunoSEQ multiplex PCR; TCRdb's copy keeps in-frame clones and lacks some. For V, J and clone size, that table is used; D and trimming come from the DNA. Of around 460,000 clones in the sample, approximately 90% are singletons; the top ten hold 0.75% to 0.85%.

The genes are TRBV5-1 and TRBJ2-7; no clear D gene. The clonotype originates from a man aged 18-30 years with COVID-19, enrolled during active disease. Sequenced input: peripheral blood. CDR3 region: CASSLVPGSYEQYF. CDR3 coding DNA: TGCGCCAGCAGCTTGGTCCCCGGCTCCTACGAGCAGTACTTC.